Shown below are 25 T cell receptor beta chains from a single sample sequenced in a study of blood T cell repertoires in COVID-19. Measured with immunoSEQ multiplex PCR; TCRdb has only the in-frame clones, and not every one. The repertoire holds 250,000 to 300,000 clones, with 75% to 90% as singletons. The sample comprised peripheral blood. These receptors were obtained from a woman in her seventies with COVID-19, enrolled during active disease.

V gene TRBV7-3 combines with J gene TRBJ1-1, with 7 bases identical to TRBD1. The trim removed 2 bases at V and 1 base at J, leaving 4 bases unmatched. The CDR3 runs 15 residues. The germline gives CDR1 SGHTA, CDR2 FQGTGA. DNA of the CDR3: TGTGCCAGCAGCTTATCAGGGACAGCGAACACTGAAGCTTTCTTT. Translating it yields CASSLSGTANTEAFF.

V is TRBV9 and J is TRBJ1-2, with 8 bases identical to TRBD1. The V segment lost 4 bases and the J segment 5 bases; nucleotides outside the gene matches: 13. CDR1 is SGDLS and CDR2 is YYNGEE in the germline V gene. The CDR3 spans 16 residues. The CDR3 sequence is CASSPTLGQGGYGYTF. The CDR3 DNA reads TGTGCCAGCAGCCCAACGCTCGGACAGGGAGGTTATGGCTACACCTTC.

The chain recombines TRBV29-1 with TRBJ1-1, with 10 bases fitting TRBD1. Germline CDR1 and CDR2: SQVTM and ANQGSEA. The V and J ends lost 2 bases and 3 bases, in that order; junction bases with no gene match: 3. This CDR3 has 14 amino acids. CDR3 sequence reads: CSVERTGGDTEAFF. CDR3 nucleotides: TGCAGCGTTGAACGGACAGGGGGGGACACTGAAGCTTTCTTT.

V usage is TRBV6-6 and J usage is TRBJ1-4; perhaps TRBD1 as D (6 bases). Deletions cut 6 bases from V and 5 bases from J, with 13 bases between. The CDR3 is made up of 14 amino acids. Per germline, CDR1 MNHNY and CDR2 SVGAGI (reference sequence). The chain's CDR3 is CASSDRTVNEKLFF. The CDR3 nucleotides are TGTGCCAGCAGCGACCGGACAGTAAATGAAAAACTGTTTTTT.

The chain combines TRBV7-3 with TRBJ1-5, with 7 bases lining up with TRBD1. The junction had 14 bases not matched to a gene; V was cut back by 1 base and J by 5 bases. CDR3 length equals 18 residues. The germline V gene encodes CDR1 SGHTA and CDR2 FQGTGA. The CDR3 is CASSLRLLGRGYDQPQHF. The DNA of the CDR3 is TGTGCCAGCAGCTTAAGGTTACTTGGCAGGGGGTACGATCAGCCCCAGCATTTT.

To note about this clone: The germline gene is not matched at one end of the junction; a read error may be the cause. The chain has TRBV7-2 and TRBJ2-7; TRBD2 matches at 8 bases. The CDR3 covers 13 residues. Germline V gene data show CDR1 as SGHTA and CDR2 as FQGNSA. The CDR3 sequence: CASSLAETSVKHF. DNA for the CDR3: TGTGCCAGCAGCTTAGCGGAGACTAGCGTAAAGCACTTC.

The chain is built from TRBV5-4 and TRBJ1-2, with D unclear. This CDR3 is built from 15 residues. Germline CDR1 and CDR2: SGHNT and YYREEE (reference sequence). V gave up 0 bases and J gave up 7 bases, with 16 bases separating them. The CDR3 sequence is CASSLVAGIGSGYTF. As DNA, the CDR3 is TGTGCCAGCAGCTTGGTGGCGGGGATAGGGAGTGGCTACACCTTC.

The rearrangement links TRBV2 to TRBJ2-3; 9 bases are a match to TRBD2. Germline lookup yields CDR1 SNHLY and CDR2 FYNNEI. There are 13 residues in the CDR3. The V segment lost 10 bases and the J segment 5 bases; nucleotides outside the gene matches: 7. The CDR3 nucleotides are TGTGCCAACCGCGGGGGGGCGAGAGATACGCAGTATTTT. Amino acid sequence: CANRGGARDTQYF.

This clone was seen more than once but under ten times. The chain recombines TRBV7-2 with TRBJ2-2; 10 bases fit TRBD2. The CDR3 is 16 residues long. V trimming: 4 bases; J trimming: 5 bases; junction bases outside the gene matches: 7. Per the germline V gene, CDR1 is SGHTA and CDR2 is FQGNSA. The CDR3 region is CASSSSGGIETGELFF. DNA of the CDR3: TGTGCCAGCAGCTCTAGCGGGGGCATTGAAACCGGGGAGCTGTTTTTT.

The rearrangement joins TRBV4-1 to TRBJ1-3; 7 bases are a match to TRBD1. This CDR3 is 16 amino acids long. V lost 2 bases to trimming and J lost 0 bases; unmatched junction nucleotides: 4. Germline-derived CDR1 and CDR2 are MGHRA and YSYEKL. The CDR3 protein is CASSQPGTDSGNTIYF. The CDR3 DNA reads TGCGCCAGCAGCCAACCCGGGACAGACTCTGGAAACACCATATATTTT.

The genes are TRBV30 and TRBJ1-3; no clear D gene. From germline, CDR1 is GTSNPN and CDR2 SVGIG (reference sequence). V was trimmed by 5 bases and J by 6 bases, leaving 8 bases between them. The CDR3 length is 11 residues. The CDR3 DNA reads TGTGCCTGGGCTCAGGCAAACACCATATATTTT. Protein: CAWAQANTIYF.

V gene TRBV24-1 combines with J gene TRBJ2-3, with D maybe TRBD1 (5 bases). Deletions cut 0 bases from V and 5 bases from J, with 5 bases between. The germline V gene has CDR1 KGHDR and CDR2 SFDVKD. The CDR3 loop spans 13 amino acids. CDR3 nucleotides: TGTGCCACCAGTGATTTGAGGGGAGATACGCAGTATTTT. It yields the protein CATSDLRGDTQYF.

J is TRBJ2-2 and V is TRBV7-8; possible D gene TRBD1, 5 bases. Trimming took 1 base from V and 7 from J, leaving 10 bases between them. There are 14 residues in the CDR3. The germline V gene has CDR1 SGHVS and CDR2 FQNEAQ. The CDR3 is CASSLGQGVGELFF. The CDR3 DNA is TGTGCCAGCAGCTTAGGCCAGGGCGTCGGGGAGCTGTTTTTT.

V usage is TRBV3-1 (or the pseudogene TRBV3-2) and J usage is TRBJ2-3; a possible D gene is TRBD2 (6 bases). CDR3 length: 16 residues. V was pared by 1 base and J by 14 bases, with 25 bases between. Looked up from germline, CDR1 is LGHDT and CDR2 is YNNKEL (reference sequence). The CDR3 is CASSQAPLGGGAPGYF. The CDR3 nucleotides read TGTGCCAGCAGCCAAGCCCCTCTTGGCGGCGGGGCCCCGGGGTATTTT.

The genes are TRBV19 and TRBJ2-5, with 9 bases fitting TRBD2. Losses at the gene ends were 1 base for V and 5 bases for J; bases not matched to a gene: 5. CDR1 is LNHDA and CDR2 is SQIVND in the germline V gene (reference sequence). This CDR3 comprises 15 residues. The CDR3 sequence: CASSIGSGGEETQYF. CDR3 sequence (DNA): TGTGCCAGTAGTATAGGTAGCGGGGGAGAGGAGACCCAGTACTTC.

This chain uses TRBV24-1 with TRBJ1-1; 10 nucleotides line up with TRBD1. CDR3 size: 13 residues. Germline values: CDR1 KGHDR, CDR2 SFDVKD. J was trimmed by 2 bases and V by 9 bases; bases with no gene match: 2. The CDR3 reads CATRDRGNTEAFF. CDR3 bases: TGTGCCACCCGGGACAGGGGTAACACTGAAGCTTTCTTT.

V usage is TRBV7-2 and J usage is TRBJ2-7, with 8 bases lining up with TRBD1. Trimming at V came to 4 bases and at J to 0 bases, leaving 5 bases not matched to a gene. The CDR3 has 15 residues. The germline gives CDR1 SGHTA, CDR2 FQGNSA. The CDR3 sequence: CASSSEGQVSYEQYF. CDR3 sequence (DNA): TGTGCCAGCAGCTCAGAGGGACAGGTCTCCTACGAGCAGTACTTC.

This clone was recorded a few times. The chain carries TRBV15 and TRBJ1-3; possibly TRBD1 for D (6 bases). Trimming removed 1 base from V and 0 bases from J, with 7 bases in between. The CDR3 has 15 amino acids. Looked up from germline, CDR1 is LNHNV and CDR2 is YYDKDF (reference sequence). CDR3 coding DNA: TGTGCCACCAGCAGAGGGACAGTCTCTGGAAACACCATATATTTT. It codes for CATSRGTVSGNTIYF.

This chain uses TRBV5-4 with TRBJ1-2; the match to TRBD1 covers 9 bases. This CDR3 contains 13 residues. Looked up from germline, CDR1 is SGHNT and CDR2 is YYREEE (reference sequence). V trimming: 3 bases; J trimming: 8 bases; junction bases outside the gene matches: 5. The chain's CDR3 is CASSWTGEYGYTF. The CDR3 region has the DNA TGTGCCAGCAGCTGGACAGGGGAATACGGCTACACCTTC.

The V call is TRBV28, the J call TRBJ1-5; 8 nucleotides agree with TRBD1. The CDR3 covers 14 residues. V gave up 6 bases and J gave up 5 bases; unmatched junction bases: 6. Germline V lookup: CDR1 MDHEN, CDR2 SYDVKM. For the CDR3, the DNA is TGTGCCAGCAGATCAGGGGGCCTCGATCAGCCCCAGCATTTT. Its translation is CASRSGGLDQPQHF.

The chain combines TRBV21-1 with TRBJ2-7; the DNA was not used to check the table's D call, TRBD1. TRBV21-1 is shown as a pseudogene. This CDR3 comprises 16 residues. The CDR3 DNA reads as TGTGCCAGCAGCAACTATTGGGGGCCTCGCTCCTACGAGCAGTACTTC. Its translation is CASSNYWGPRSYEQYF.

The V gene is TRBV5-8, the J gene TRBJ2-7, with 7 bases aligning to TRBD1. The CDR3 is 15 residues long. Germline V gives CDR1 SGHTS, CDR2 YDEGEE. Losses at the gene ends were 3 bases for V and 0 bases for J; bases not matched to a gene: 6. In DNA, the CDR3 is TGTGCCAGCAGCTACGGGACAGCGAACTCCTACGAGCAGTACTTC. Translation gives CASSYGTANSYEQYF.

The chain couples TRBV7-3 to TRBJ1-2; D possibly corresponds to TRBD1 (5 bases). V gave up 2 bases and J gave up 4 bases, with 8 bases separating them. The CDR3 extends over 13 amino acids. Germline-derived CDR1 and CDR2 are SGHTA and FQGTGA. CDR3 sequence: CASSLRQGYGYTF. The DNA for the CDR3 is TGTGCCAGCAGCTTACGCCAGGGCTATGGCTACACCTTC.

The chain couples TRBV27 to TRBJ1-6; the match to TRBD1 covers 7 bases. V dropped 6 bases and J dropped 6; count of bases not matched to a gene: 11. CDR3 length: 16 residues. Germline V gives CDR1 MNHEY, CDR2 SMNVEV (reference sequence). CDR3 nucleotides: TGTGCCAGCAGCCGCTCCGGACAGGTCGTTAATTCACCCCTCCACTTT. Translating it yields CASSRSGQVVNSPLHF.

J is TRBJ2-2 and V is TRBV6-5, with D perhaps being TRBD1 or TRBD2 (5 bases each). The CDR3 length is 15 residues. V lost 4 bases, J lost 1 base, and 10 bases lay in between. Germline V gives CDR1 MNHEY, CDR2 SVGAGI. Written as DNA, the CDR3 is TGTGCCAGCAGTTCCTCAGGGAGGAACACCGGGGAGCTGTTTTTT. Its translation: CASSSSGRNTGELFF.